The next 24 T cell receptor beta chains were all read from a single sample in a study of blood T cell repertoires in COVID-19. The repertoire was sequenced with immunoSEQ multiplex PCR; TCRdb's copy has only in-frame clones and lacks some. The sample lists around 250,000 clones, just over 85% seen once, with approximately 2% in the top ten. Sequencing used peripheral blood. The receptors here all came from a man aged 30 to 39 who had recovered from COVID-19.

The gene calls are TRBV7-9 and TRBJ1-5; tentatively, D is TRBD1 (6 bases). Trimming left V 4 bases short and J 7 bases short, with 17 bases between. This CDR3 is built from 15 residues. The germline V gene has CDR1 SEHNR and CDR2 FQNEAQ (reference sequence). The CDR3 region is CASSYEGETGQPQHF. In nucleotides, the CDR3 is TGTGCCAGCAGCTACGAGGGGGAGACTGGGCAGCCCCAGCATTTT.

J is TRBJ1-2 and V is TRBV5-5; the match to TRBD1 covers 10 bases. The CDR3 covers 14 residues. J lost 6 bases, V lost 3 bases, and 5 bases had no gene match. Germline lookup yields CDR1 SGHKS and CDR2 YYEKEE (reference sequence). CDR3 residues: CASSWTGGRDGYTF. DNA of the CDR3: TGTGCCAGCAGCTGGACAGGGGGTAGAGATGGCTACACCTTC.

This clone was observed once. The chain has TRBV5-6 and TRBJ2-5; the D gene is possibly TRBD2 (6 bases). From germline, CDR1 is SGHDT and CDR2 YYEEEE. CDR3 size: 14 residues. The V and J ends lost 2 bases and 1 base respectively, with 9 bases between them. The DNA for the CDR3 is TGTGCCAGCAGCTTCGGGGGACCCCAAGAGACCCAGTACTTC. Translating gives CASSFGGPQETQYF.

The chain combines TRBV19 with TRBJ2-3; TRBD1 aligns across 9 bases. Losses at the gene ends were 6 bases for V and 2 bases for J; bases not matched to a gene: 9. Germline CDR1 LNHDA, CDR2 SQIVND (reference sequence). There are 16 residues in the CDR3. In DNA, the CDR3 is TGTGCCAGTAGGGACAGGGGTAGGGGGCCCACAGATACGCAGTATTTT. This codes for CASRDRGRGPTDTQYF.

CDR3 sequence reads: CASSPRGLAGGDTQYF. CDR3 bases: TGTGCCAGCTCACCGCGAGGACTAGCGGGGGGAGATACGCAGTATTTT. J is TRBJ2-3 and V is TRBV18; 14 positions agree with TRBD2. Trimming removed 3 bases from V and 5 bases from J; junction bases left unmatched: 4. Germline V gives CDR1 KGHSH, CDR2 LQKENI. The CDR3 is 16 residues long.

This clone was observed once. The chain recombines TRBV11-2 with TRBJ1-4; no firm D call. CDR1 and CDR2 from the germline V gene are SGHAT and FQNNGV. This CDR3 region has 17 residues. V was cut by 0 bases and J by 0 bases, with 11 bases left in between. CDR3 nucleotide sequence: TGTGCCAGCAGCTTAGATCAAACTCCTGCAACTAATGAAAAACTGTTTTTT. This translates into CASSLDQTPATNEKLFF.

The rearrangement links TRBV3-1 (or the pseudogene TRBV3-2) to TRBJ2-1; D may be TRBD1 (6 bases). Trimming left V 4 bases short and J 6 bases short, with 10 bases between. Germline lookup yields CDR1 LGHDT and CDR2 YNNKEL (reference sequence). The CDR3 sequence is 13 residues long. CDR3 in amino acids: CASSRTGPNEQFF. Here the CDR3 DNA reads TGTGCCAGCAGCCGAACAGGGCCCAATGAGCAGTTCTTC.

The chain links TRBV7-2 to TRBJ2-5, with D possibly TRBD2 on 6 matching bases. The V end lost 4 bases, the J end lost 4 bases, and 10 bases lay between the germline ends. The CDR3 totals 13 residues. CDR1 and CDR2 (germline): SGHTA, FQGNSA. CDR3 sequence: CASSSGRGETQYF. As DNA, the CDR3 is TGTGCCAGCAGCTCCGGGCGGGGAGAGACCCAGTACTTC. Drawing the rest from reference TRBV7-2 and TRBJ2-5, the complete variable domain is GAGVSQSPSNKVTEKGKDVELRCDPISGHTALYWYRQSLGQGLEFLIYFQGNSAPDKSGLPSDRFSAERTGGSVSTLTIQRTQQEDSAVYLCASSSGRGETQYFGPGTRLLVL.

J is TRBJ2-3 and V is TRBV30, with TRBD2 matching 8 bases. Germline loops: CDR1 GTSNPN, CDR2 SVGIG (reference sequence). The CDR3 contains 15 residues. Losses at the gene ends were 0 bases for V and 0 bases for J; bases not matched to a gene: 2. Written as DNA, the CDR3 is TGTGCCTGGAGTGTAGGGACTAGTAGCACAGATACGCAGTATTTT. This codes for CAWSVGTSSTDTQYF.

The chain carries TRBV6-2 or TRBV6-3 and TRBJ1-1, with TRBD1 identical over 12 bases. CDR3 length: 15 residues. From germline, CDR1 is MNHEY and CDR2 SVGEGT. The trim removed 6 bases at V and 7 bases at J, leaving 9 bases unmatched. This CDR3 reads CASSDAGQGAYEAFF. The CDR3 DNA follows: TGTGCCAGCAGCGACGCGGGACAGGGGGCTTATGAAGCTTTCTTT.

The chain is built from TRBV6-2 or TRBV6-3 and TRBJ2-3; TRBD2 agrees at 10 bases. Germline V gene data show CDR1 as MNHEY and CDR2 as SVGEGT. With V trimmed by 0 bases and J by 5 bases, 11 bases remained unmatched. The CDR3 totals 18 residues. The CDR3 region is CASSYSIVAGGRGDTQYF. The CDR3 nucleotides read TGTGCCAGCAGTTACTCTATAGTAGCGGGGGGCCGGGGAGATACGCAGTATTTT.

CDR3 region: CAISDEGKNIQYF. The CDR3 DNA follows: TGTGCCATCAGCGACGAGGGCAAAAACATTCAGTACTTC. The chain is built from TRBV10-3 and TRBJ2-4; tentatively, D is TRBD2 (5 bases). The CDR3 has 13 residues. V lost 6 bases, J lost 3 bases, and 9 bases lay in between. Looked up from germline, CDR1 is ENHRY and CDR2 is SYGVKD.

The chain uses TRBV2 and TRBJ2-5; 10 bases are shared with TRBD1. The V gene's germline CDR1 is SNHLY and CDR2 FYNNEI. Germline trimming cut 7 bases from V and 0 bases from J; bases unmatched to any gene: 14. The CDR3 contains 18 residues. CDR3 sequence: CASIPMRQGALNQETQYF. In nucleotides, the CDR3 is TGTGCCAGCATTCCGATGAGACAGGGGGCCCTAAACCAAGAGACCCAGTACTTC.

This clone was observed once. J is TRBJ1-1 and V is TRBV5-8, with TRBD1 matching 8 bases. Germline V gene sequence: CDR1 SGHTS, CDR2 YDEGEE. The CDR3 covers 14 residues. The V segment lost 4 bases and the J segment 4 bases; nucleotides outside the gene matches: 6. The CDR3 spells CASSLTGAATEAFF. CDR3 in DNA: TGTGCCAGCAGCCTGACAGGGGCGGCCACTGAAGCTTTCTTT.

The chain carries TRBV9 and TRBJ2-7, with D perhaps matching TRBD1 (6 bases). Germline CDR1 reads SGDLS; CDR2 reads YYNGEE. Trimming took off 6 bases at V and 2 bases at J, with 12 bases between the two ends. CDR3 length: 13 residues. The CDR3 sequence: CASNRDITYEQYF. Written as DNA, the CDR3 is TGTGCCAGCAATCGGGACATTACCTACGAGCAGTACTTC. Full variable domain (rest looked up from reference TRBV9 and TRBJ2-7): DSGVTQTPKHLITATGQRVTLRCSPRSGDLSVYWYQQSLDQGLQFLIQYYNGEERAKGNILERFSAQQFPDLHSELNLSSLELGDSALYFCASNRDITYEQYFGPGTRLTVT.

The chain is built from TRBV6-2 or TRBV6-3 and TRBJ1-6; D unresolved. Germline CDR1 and CDR2: MNHEY and SVGEGT. The CDR3 is 13 residues long. V lost 2 bases to trimming and J lost 8 bases, with 7 bases between them. CDR3 coding DNA: TGTGCCAGCAGTTACACGGGAGATTCACCCCTCCACTTT. This codes for CASSYTGDSPLHF.

This clone was detected only once. The CDR3 DNA reads as TGTGCCAGCAGCGGGGCGGGGCGCGAGCAGTACTTC. Translation: CASSGAGREQYF. The chain recombines TRBV6-5 with TRBJ2-7; possible D gene TRBD2, 6 bases. Deletions cut 6 bases from V and 6 bases from J, with 12 bases between. CDR1 MNHEY and CDR2 SVGAGI come from the germline V gene. The CDR3 sequence is 12 residues long.

The V gene is TRBV10-3, the J gene TRBJ2-1, with TRBD2 matching 8 bases. The CDR3 length is 17 residues. Germline V gives CDR1 ENHRY, CDR2 SYGVKD. After removal of 3 bases from V and 5 bases from J, the junction contained 12 bases not matched to a gene. The DNA for the CDR3 is TGTGCCATCAGTGACCACGGGGGGGGTATTACTAACAATGAGCAGTTCTTC. Its protein product is CAISDHGGGITNNEQFF.

The CDR3 region has the DNA TGTGCCAGCAGCGTAGGAGACAGGGGGCAAGAAGCTTTCTTT. Encoded protein: CASSVGDRGQEAFF. The chain uses TRBV9 and TRBJ1-1; 10 bases line up with TRBD1. Unmatched junction bases numbered 4, after V lost 0 bases and J lost 8 bases. The CDR3 runs 14 residues. CDR1 and CDR2 from the germline V gene are SGDLS and YYNGEE.

The V call is TRBV30, the J call TRBJ2-7, with TRBD1 as a possible D gene (6 bases). Germline assignment: CDR1 GTSNPN and CDR2 SVGIG (reference sequence). With 5 bases removed from V and 7 bases from J, the gap between germline ends came to 18 bases. The CDR3 has 13 amino acids. The CDR3 here is CAWQGTGSLEQYF. Written as DNA, the CDR3 is TGTGCCTGGCAGGGAACAGGGTCTTTAGAGCAGTACTTC. The whole variable domain, filled in from reference TRBV30 and TRBJ2-7, reads SQTIHQWPATLVQPVGSPLSLECTVEGTSNPNLYWYRQAAGRGLQLLFYSVGIGQISSEVPQNLSASRPQDRQFILSSKKLLLSDSGFYLCAWQGTGSLEQYFGPGTRLTVT.

The chain uses TRBV7-9 and TRBJ1-4, with 9 positions matching TRBD1. Trimming cost V 5 bases and J 7 bases; bases outside gene matches: 5. Germline CDR1 and CDR2: SEHNR and FQNEAQ (reference sequence). The CDR3 covers 14 residues. CDR3 coding DNA: TGTGCCAGCAGCGAACAGGGGGCGGGTGAAAAACTGTTTTTT. This gives the protein CASSEQGAGEKLFF.

This clone appeared once. The chain links TRBV6-2 or TRBV6-3 to TRBJ1-4; 7 bases are a match to TRBD1. CDR3 length equals 16 residues. V was pared by 5 bases and J by 6 bases, with 12 bases of the junction left unmatched. Germline V gene data show CDR1 as MNHEY and CDR2 as SVGEGT. The CDR3: CASSHPLQGMDEKLFF. As DNA, the CDR3 is TGTGCCAGCAGTCACCCCTTACAGGGGATGGATGAAAAACTGTTTTTT.

V usage is TRBV19 and J usage is TRBJ1-1, with TRBD1 identical over 7 bases. The trim removed 7 bases at V and 0 bases at J, leaving 5 bases unmatched. This CDR3 has 14 residues. CDR1 is LNHDA and CDR2 is SQIVND in the germline V gene (reference sequence). CDR3 sequence: CASIPGGLNTEAFF. CDR3 DNA: TGTGCCAGTATTCCAGGGGGTCTGAACACTGAAGCTTTCTTT.

In this sample, this clone turned up once. This chain connects TRBV30 to TRBJ1-1, with 9 bases aligning to TRBD1. Germline CDR1 is GTSNPN and CDR2 is SVGIG (reference sequence). V was clipped by 0 bases and J by 6 bases; unmatched bases: 5. The CDR3 contains 14 residues. The CDR3 sequence: CAWSVGTGFAEAFF. DNA of the CDR3: TGTGCCTGGAGTGTGGGGACAGGGTTCGCTGAAGCTTTCTTT.